This T cell receptor beta chain was recorded in a study of blood T cells in healthy people across ages. Using a J-beta primer mix together with a sample-barcoded 5' primer, a second PCR was run for about 6 to 12 cycles. A template-switch adaptor containing 12 random nucleotides labeled each cDNA molecule. TCRdb fed the 5' RACE reads into MiXCR, producing one record per CDR3 protein. Of 550,000 to 800,000 distinct CDR3 sequences listed, approximately 21% are singletons. The germline V gene encodes CDR1 MDHEN and CDR2 SYDVKM. The CDR3 is 12 amino acids. Study-wide results and caveats: Age showed a roughly linear inverse relationship with TCR beta diversity per million T cells. The CMV status of each donor remained undetermined, and this could have confounded shifts in expanded clonotypes.

Note on this clonotype: Antigen: not known. Compared with germline, one end of the junction differs, possibly owing to a read error.

A minimum of 7 million PBMCs was isolated per sample. Sequencing was done on a sample of blood. This chain links TRBV28 with TRBJ2-1; D is unclear. The clonotype comes from a man between 70 and 80 years old in good health. The CDR3, as DNA: TGCGCCAGCAGCCTACAGTACAATGAGCAGTTCTTC. It translates to CASSLQYNEQFF.